The next 20 T cell receptor beta chains were all read from a single sample in a study of post-analysis software for immune sequencing data. Unique molecular identifiers featured in each of the TCR beta cDNA libraries. TCRdb re-analysed the PCR reads in MiXCR, keeping a single row per CDR3 protein. The sample records about 570,000 distinct CDR3 sequences, around 36% being singletons. General study points: Patients used about 5 TRBV segments, including TRBV5-6, TRBV5-1 and TRBV20-1, more often than controls.

What these receptors recognize is not known. Specimen: blood. Receptors were obtained from a girl younger than 18 with multiple sclerosis.

In DNA form, the CDR3 reads TGTGCCAGCAGGAGAATAGCGGGGGGATACTCCTACAATGAGCAGTTCTTC. Translation: CASRRIAGGYSYNEQFF. V usage is TRBV6-1 and J usage is TRBJ2-1, with 10 bases fitting TRBD2. This CDR3 comprises 17 residues. Trimming cost V 6 bases and J 0 bases; bases outside gene matches: 8. Germline loops: CDR1 MNHNS, CDR2 SASEGT.

The rearrangement joins TRBV20-1 to TRBJ1-5, with 7 nucleotides matching TRBD1. V was pared by 7 bases and J by 3 bases, with 12 bases of the junction left unmatched. The CDR3 covers 15 residues. CDR1 is DFQATT, CDR2 SNEGSKA, per germline (reference sequence). The CDR3, as DNA: TGCAGTGGGCAGACAGGGAATCGTGACAATCAGCCCCAGCATTTT. Translated, it gives CSGQTGNRDNQPQHF.

In this sample, this clonotype turned up a few times. This chain connects TRBV12-3 or TRBV12-4 to TRBJ1-6, with D maybe TRBD1 (5 bases). V gave up 3 bases and J gave up 1 base, with 7 bases separating them. The CDR3 is 15 residues long. In DNA, the CDR3 is TGTGCCAGCAGTTTTGGGGGTTCCTATAATTCACCCCTCCACTTT. It encodes CASSFGGSYNSPLHF.

J is TRBJ1-1 and V is TRBV5-1, with 8 bases aligning to TRBD1. This CDR3 is 12 amino acids long. V lost 3 bases, J lost 8 bases, and 3 bases stayed unmatched. Germline loops: CDR1 SGHRS, CDR2 YFSETQ. CDR3 residues: CASSSRTGEAFF. DNA of the CDR3: TGCGCCAGCAGCTCCCGGACAGGGGAAGCTTTCTTT.

This chain connects TRBV24-1 to TRBJ1-1; TRBD1 might be the D (6 bases). The V gene's germline CDR1 is KGHDR and CDR2 SFDVKD. V lost 3 bases to trimming and J lost 5 bases, with 12 bases between them. The CDR3 is made up of 14 amino acids. The DNA of the CDR3 is TGTGCCACCAGTGATGGGGGGGCGCGGACTGAAGCTTTCTTT. Residues: CATSDGGARTEAFF.

Worth noting for this clonotype: A junction end diverges from the germline sequence, so it may reflect a read error. The J gene is TRBJ2-7, the V gene TRBV7-2; D unresolved. The CDR3 covers 13 residues. Germline V gives CDR1 SGHTA, CDR2 FQGNSA. CDR3 sequence (DNA): TGTGCCAGCAGCTTAGGGCTCTCCTACGAGCTGTACTTC. It is translated as CASSLGLSYELYF.

This clonotype was seen repeatedly, ten times or more. The chain recombines TRBV15 with TRBJ2-7; D may be TRBD2 (6 bases). Trimming took 4 bases from V and 3 from J, leaving 19 bases between them. This CDR3 comprises 16 residues. Per germline, CDR1 LNHNV and CDR2 YYDKDF (reference sequence). The CDR3 nucleotides are TGTGCCACCAGCATTAACGTGGGGGGACTGAGCTACGAGCAGTACTTC. Translation gives CATSINVGGLSYEQYF.

The chain combines TRBV6-4 with TRBJ2-7, with 9 bases fitting TRBD2. The V gene's germline CDR1 is MRHNA and CDR2 SNTAGT. Trimming at V came to 0 bases and at J to 0 bases, leaving 12 bases not matched to a gene. The CDR3 is 19 amino acids. Here the CDR3 DNA reads TGTGCCAGCAGTGACTCGAGAGGCCCTAGCGGGGACCGCTCCTACGAGCAGTACTTC. Translated, it gives CASSDSRGPSGDRSYEQYF.

This clonotype has only one observation. V usage is TRBV20-1 and J usage is TRBJ2-1, with D possibly being TRBD1 or TRBD2 (6 bases each). V lost 6 bases and J lost 11, with 26 bases in between. This CDR3 has 15 amino acids. Per germline, CDR1 DFQATT and CDR2 SNEGSKA (reference sequence). CDR3 sequence reads: CSAKEQGGRTVKQFF. In DNA form, the CDR3 reads TGCAGTGCAAAGGAGCAAGGGGGGCGAACAGTTAAGCAGTTCTTC.

The table lists this clonotype with a few counts. This chain uses TRBV10-3 with TRBJ2-1, with 7 bases identical to TRBD2. This CDR3 region has 15 residues. Trimming took 3 bases from V and 4 from J; bases not matched to a gene: 6. Germline values: CDR1 ENHRY, CDR2 SYGVKD. The CDR3 sequence: CAISDASGLYNEQFF. The CDR3 region has the DNA TGTGCCATCAGTGACGCTAGCGGATTATACAATGAGCAGTTCTTC.

Only a few counts were recorded for this clonotype. The CDR3 DNA follows: TGTGCCAGCAGCCCTCCCTTGACAGTTAGCACAGATACGCAGTATTTT. Its protein is CASSPPLTVSTDTQYF. V gene TRBV11-2 combines with J gene TRBJ2-3, with D maybe TRBD1 (5 bases). The CDR3 spans 16 residues. V lost 5 bases and J 0 bases, leaving 15 bases between the germline ends. Per the germline V gene, CDR1 is SGHAT and CDR2 is FQNNGV. The full variable domain, its missing parts supplied by reference TRBV11-2 and TRBJ2-3, is EAGVAQSPRYKIIEKRQSVAFWCNPISGHATLYWYQQILGQGPKLLIQFQNNGVVDDSQLPKDRFSAERLKGVDSTLKIQPAKLEDSAVYLCASSPPLTVSTDTQYFGPGTRLTVL.

This clonotype came up a few times. The chain recombines TRBV20-1 with TRBJ1-4; no clear D. The germline V gene has CDR1 DFQATT and CDR2 SNEGSKA (reference sequence). Between the trimmed V and J ends, which lost 0 bases and 4 bases, there was a span of 9 bases. CDR3 length equals 14 residues. The CDR3, as DNA: TGCAGTGCTAGAGAGCCGGGCGGTAATGAAAAACTGTTTTTT. Amino acid sequence: CSAREPGGNEKLFF.

The chain is built from TRBV28 and TRBJ1-5; TRBD1 matches 8 bases. V was clipped by 4 bases and J by 12 bases; unmatched bases: 11. CDR1 and CDR2 from the germline V gene are MDHEN and SYDVKM. This CDR3 has 14 amino acids. The CDR3 bases are TGTGCCAGCAGTTCATACAGGGGGGATCAACTCCAGCATTTT. This translates into CASSSYRGDQLQHF.

This clonotype was seen only a few times. The V and J genes are TRBV9 and TRBJ1-2; D gene uncertain. The CDR3 extends over 12 amino acids. The V end was cut by 4 bases, the J end by 6 bases, with 10 bases between. The germline V gene has CDR1 SGDLS and CDR2 YYNGEE. The CDR3 sequence: CASSLGYDGYTF. CDR3 nucleotides: TGTGCCAGCAGCCTGGGTTATGATGGCTACACCTTC.

This clonotype occurred a few times. This chain joins TRBV12-3 or TRBV12-4 and TRBJ1-6, with D possibly being TRBD1 (6 bases). The length of the CDR3 is 16 residues. Trimming removed 6 bases from V and 3 bases from J, with 15 bases in between. The CDR3 protein is CASSQGWTDYNSPLHF. Written as DNA, the CDR3 is TGTGCCAGCAGCCAGGGGTGGACGGACTATAATTCACCCCTCCACTTT.

The genes are TRBV20-1 and TRBJ2-3, with D possibly matching TRBD2 (5 bases). CDR3 length equals 13 residues. Germline assignment: CDR1 DFQATT and CDR2 SNEGSKA (reference sequence). Trimming cost V 5 bases and J 5 bases, with 14 bases left between them. The CDR3 is CSAYNLALDTQYF. CDR3 DNA sequence: TGCAGTGCTTACAACCTAGCATTAGATACGCAGTATTTT.

The CDR3 here is CSADSVGYYEQYF. The CDR3 coding sequence is TGCAGCGCCGACAGTGTTGGGTACTACGAGCAGTACTTC. The chain joins TRBV29-1 to TRBJ2-7; tentatively, D is TRBD1 (5 bases). Trimming cost V 7 bases and J 3 bases, with 16 bases left between them. The germline V gene encodes CDR1 SQVTM and CDR2 ANQGSEA. The CDR3 has 13 residues.

The table lists this clonotype with a count of one. The rearrangement uses TRBV20-1 and TRBJ1-2; TRBD1 might be the D (5 bases). Germline values: CDR1 DFQATT, CDR2 SNEGSKA (reference sequence). The CDR3 contains 13 residues. Trimming pared 0 bases from V and 4 bases from J, leaving 9 bases between. This chain's CDR3 is CSAREIGGYGYTF. CDR3 nucleotides: TGCAGTGCTAGAGAGATCGGGGGCTATGGCTACACCTTC.

The V and J genes are TRBV18 and TRBJ2-3; weak D call: TRBD1 (6 bases). CDR1 is KGHSH, CDR2 LQKENI, per germline. The CDR3 is 16 amino acids. Trimming stripped 3 bases from V and 8 bases from J, with 21 bases between. The CDR3 DNA follows: TGTGCCAGCTCACCGAGGGGACAAAACCCAAGGGGTACGCAGTATTTT. Translating gives CASSPRGQNPRGTQYF. Based on the CDR3 plus reference TRBV18 and TRBJ2-3, the full variable domain is NAGVMQNPRHLVRRRGQEARLRCSPMKGHSHVYWYRQLPEEGLKFMVYLQKENIIDESGMPKERFSAEFPKEGPSILRIQQVVRGDSAAYFCASSPRGQNPRGTQYFGPGTRLTVL.

V is TRBV3-1 and J is TRBJ1-2; 7 positions match TRBD1. V was clipped by 10 bases and J by 2 bases; unmatched bases: 7. This CDR3 is 13 amino acids long. CDR1 is LGHDT and CDR2 is YNNKEL in the germline V gene (reference sequence). This chain's CDR3 is CATSGQINYGYTF. For the CDR3, the DNA is TGTGCCACCTCGGGACAGATAAACTATGGCTACACCTTC.